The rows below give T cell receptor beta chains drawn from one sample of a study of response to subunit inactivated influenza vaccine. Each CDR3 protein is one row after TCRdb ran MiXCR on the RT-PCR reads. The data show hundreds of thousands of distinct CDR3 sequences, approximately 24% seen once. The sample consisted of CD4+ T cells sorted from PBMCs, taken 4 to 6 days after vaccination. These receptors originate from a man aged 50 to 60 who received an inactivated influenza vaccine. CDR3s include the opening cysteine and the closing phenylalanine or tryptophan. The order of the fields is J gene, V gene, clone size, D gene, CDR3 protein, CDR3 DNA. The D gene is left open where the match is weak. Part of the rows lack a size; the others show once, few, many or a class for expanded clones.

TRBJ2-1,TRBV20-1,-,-,CSASGGSVLGPYNEQFF,TGCAGTGCTAGTGGGGGCTCGGTGTTAGGGCCTTACAATGAGCAGTTCTTC
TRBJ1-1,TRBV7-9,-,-,CASSFGRTATFF,TGTGCCAGCAGCTTTGGGCGAACGGCAACTTTCTTT
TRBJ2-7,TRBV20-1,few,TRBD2,CSASLRGRGSYEQYF,TGCAGTGCTAGTCTCCGCGGGAGGGGGTCCTACGAGCAGTACTTC
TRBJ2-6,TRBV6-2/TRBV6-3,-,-,CASSSVSNVLTF,TGTGCCAGCAGTTCTGTTAGCAACGTCCTGACTTTC
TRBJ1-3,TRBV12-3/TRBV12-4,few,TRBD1,CASRIPGQGWNTIYF,TGTGCCAGCAGGATACCGGGACAGGGTTGGAACACCATATATTTT
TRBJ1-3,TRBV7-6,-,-,CASSLSRDSGNTIYF,TGTGCCAGCAGCTTAAGTAGGGACTCTGGAAACACCATATATTTT
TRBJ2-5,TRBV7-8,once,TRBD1,CASSHRGPGETQYF,TGTGCCAGCAGTCACAGGGGGCCGGGGGAGACCCAGTACTTC
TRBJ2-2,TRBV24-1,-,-,CATSDQDRARLFF,TGTGCCACCAGTGACCAGGACCGTGCAAGGCTGTTTTTT
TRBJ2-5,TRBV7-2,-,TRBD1,CASSETGGLETQYF,TGTGCCAGCAGCGAAACAGGGGGTTTGGAGACCCAGTACTTC
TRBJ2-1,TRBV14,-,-,CASSQAGRRGQFF,TGTGCCAGCAGCCAAGCTGGACGTCGGGGGCAGTTCTTC
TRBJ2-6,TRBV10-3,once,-,CAISMNSGANVLTF,TGTGCCATCAGCATGAACTCTGGGGCCAACGTCCTGACTTTC
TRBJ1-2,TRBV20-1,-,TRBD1,CSARDGQGVNYGYTF,TGCAGTGCTAGAGATGGGCAGGGGGTTAACTATGGCTACACCTTC
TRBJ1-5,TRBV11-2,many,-,CASSLGRSNQPQHF,TGTGCCAGCAGCTTAGGGCGAAGCAATCAGCCCCAGCATTTT
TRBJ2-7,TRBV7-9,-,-,CASSPRGASYEQYF,TGTGCCAGCAGCCCCAGGGGTGCTTCCTACGAGCAGTACTTC
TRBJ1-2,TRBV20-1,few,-,CSARERGQYGYTF,TGCAGTGCTAGAGAAAGGGGCCAGTATGGCTACACCTTC
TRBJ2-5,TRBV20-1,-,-,CSVSAAYQETQYF,TGCAGTGTATCGGCAGCGTACCAAGAGACCCAGTACTTC
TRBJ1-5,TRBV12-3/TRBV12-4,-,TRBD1,CASSLWTGGDQPQHF,TGTGCCAGCAGTTTATGGACAGGCGGGGATCAGCCCCAGCATTTT
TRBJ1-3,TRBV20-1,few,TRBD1,CSASPTGMVDTIYF,TGCAGTGCTTCCCCGACAGGGATGGTAGACACCATATATTTT
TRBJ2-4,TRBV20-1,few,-,CSARGRGRDIQYF,TGCAGTGCTAGAGGCAGGGGTCGGGACATTCAGTACTTC
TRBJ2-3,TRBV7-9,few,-,CASSYRNTDTQYF,TGTGCCAGCAGCTACAGGAACACAGATACGCAGTATTTT
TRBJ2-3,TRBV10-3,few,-,CAISEPHGGSDTQYF,TGTGCCATCAGTGAACCCCATGGGGGATCGGATACGCAGTATTTT
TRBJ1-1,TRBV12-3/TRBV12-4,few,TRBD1,CASRKGTGGYTEAFF,TGTGCCAGCAGGAAGGGGACAGGGGGCTACACTGAAGCTTTCTTT
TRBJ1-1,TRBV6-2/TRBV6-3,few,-,CASTYRATNTEAFF,TGTGCCAGCACCTACAGGGCGACGAACACTGAAGCTTTCTTT
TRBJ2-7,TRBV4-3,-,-,CASSQDKGYEQYF,TGCGCCAGCAGCCAAGATAAGGGCTACGAGCAGTACTTC
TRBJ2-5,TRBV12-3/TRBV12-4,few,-,CASSLRQIETQYF,TGTGCCAGCAGTTTAAGACAGATTGAGACCCAGTACTTC
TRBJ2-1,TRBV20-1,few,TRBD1,CSARSGGLYNEQFF,TGCAGTGCTAGGTCAGGGGGCCTTTACAATGAGCAGTTCTTC
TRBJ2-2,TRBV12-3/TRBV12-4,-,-,CASRLLVNDGELFF,TGTGCCAGCAGACTACTAGTAAATGACGGGGAGCTGTTTTTT
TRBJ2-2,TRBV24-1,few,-,CATSARGHSNTGELFF,TGTGCCACCAGTGCCAGGGGACACTCGAACACCGGGGAGCTGTTTTTT
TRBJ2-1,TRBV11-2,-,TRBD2,CASSLYVRSGGTSYNEQFF,TGTGCCAGCAGCTTATACGTTCGTAGCGGGGGGACTTCATACAATGAGCAGTTCTTC
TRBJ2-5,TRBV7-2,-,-,CASSYPRFSETQYF,TGTGCCAGCAGCTACCCCAGGTTCTCAGAGACCCAGTACTTC
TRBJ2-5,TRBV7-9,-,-,CASSNGGTQETQYF,TGTGCCAGCAGCAACGGAGGAACCCAAGAGACCCAGTACTTC
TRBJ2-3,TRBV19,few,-,CASSMTPVTSTDTQYF,TGTGCCAGTAGTATGACTCCCGTTACTAGCACAGATACGCAGTATTTT
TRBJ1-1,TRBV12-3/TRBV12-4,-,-,CASSSIYGTEAFF,TGTGCCAGCAGTTCCATCTATGGGACTGAAGCTTTCTTT
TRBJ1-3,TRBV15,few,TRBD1,CATSTGQGADTIYF,TGTGCCACCAGCACCGGACAGGGCGCAGACACCATATATTTT
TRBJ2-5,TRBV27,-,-,CASRGDVQETQYF,TGTGCCAGCAGGGGGGACGTCCAAGAGACCCAGTACTTC
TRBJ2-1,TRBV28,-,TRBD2,CASSRVGGEWFF,TGTGCCAGCAGCCGGGTGGGGGGGGAGTGGTTCTTC
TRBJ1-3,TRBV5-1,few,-,CASKDVSSGNTIYF,TGCGCCAGTAAGGACGTGAGCTCTGGAAACACCATATATTTT
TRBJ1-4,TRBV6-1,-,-,CASSVSRDKNEKLFF,TGTGCCAGCAGTGTCTCCCGGGACAAAAATGAAAAACTGTTTTTT
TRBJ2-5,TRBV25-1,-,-,CASEPRGRETQYF,TGTGCCAGTGAACCACGGGGGAGGGAGACCCAGTACTTC
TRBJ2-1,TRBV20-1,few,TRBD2,CSVLIGTSGIDEQFF,TGCAGTGTTCTTATAGGGACTAGCGGTATAGATGAGCAGTTCTTC
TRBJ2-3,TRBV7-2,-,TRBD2,CAIKRGRTDTQYF,TGTGCCATAAAGCGGGGGCGCACAGATACGCAGTATTTT
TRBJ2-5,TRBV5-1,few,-,CASSLGQVVQETQYF,TGCGCCAGCAGCTTGGGGCAGGTCGTACAAGAGACCCAGTACTTC